This T cell receptor beta chain was identified during a study of cytomegalovirus exposure and HLA in healthy donors. V lost 4 bases to trimming and J lost 10 bases; unmatched junction nucleotides: 15. Germline CDR1 SGHVS, CDR2 FQNEAQ. The CDR3 runs 15 residues. PCR involved 60 Vbeta and 13 Jbeta primers. This table comes from immunoSEQ multiplex PCR, and its TCRdb copy is limited to in-frame clones, with some not included. The sample shows approximately 100,000 clones, roughly 71% of them seen only once. Sequenced material: PBMCs. The rearrangement joins TRBV7-8 to TRBJ1-1; 7 bases align to TRBD1. The sequence came from a man aged 35-49 years in good health and CMV-seropositive. CDR3 DNA sequence: TGTGCCAGCAGCTCCCTAGCCGGGACAGAGATGGCAGCTTTCTTT. Translated, it gives CASSSLAGTEMAAFF. Together with reference TRBV7-8 and TRBJ1-1, the CDR3 gives the full variable domain: GAGVSQSPRYKVAKRGQDVALRCDPISGHVSLFWYQQALGQGPEFLTYFQNEAQLDKSGLPSDRFFAERPEGSVSTLKIQRTQQEDSAVYLCASSSLAGTEMAAFFGQGTRLTVV.